Sequencing of this T cell receptor beta chain was carried out in a study of T cell responses to AZD1222 COVID-19 vaccine. General observations from the study: Clonal diversity was possibly underestimated; the donors were predominantly white British and more often female. Samples come after the peak T cell response, not at day 14.

As concerns this clone: Its antigen is not identified.

The V and J ends lost 3 bases and 5 bases respectively, with 10 bases between them. CDR1 SGHVS and CDR2 FQNEAQ come from the germline V gene. This CDR3 has 13 residues. TCRdb's table, derived via immunoSEQ multiplex PCR, lists solely in-frame clones and lacks some. This sample yields roughly 140,000 clones, of which more than 75% are seen a single time; approximately 3% belongs to the top ten. Pooling was applied to second doses at about 4 or about 12 weeks. The sample here was peripheral blood, taken 28 days after the second AZD1222 dose. The chain carries TRBV7-8 and TRBJ2-5, with D tentatively TRBD1 (6 bases). The sequence was obtained from an adult who received the AZD1222 COVID-19 vaccine. In nucleotides, the CDR3 is TGTGCCAGCAGCTTGGGCAGGGGCGAGACCCAGTACTTC. It translates to CASSLGRGETQYF.